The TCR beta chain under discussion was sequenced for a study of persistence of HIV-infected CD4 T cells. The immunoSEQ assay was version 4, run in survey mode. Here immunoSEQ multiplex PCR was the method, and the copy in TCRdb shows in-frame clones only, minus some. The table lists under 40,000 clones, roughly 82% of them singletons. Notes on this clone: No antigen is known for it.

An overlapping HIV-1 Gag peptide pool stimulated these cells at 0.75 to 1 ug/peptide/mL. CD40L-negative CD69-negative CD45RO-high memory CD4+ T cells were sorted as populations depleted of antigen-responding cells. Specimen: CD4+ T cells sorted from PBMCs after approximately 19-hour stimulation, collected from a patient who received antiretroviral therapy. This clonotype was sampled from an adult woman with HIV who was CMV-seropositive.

CDR3 sequence: CASSDKTGGYGYTF. CDR3 DNA: TGTGCCAGTAGTGATAAGACAGGGGGCTATGGCTACACCTTC. V is TRBV19 and J is TRBJ1-2; 9 bases line up with TRBD1. Germline V gene data show CDR1 as LNHDA and CDR2 as SQIVND (reference sequence). V shed 5 bases and J 4 bases; nucleotides not matched to a gene: 5. This CDR3 is 14 amino acids long.